Detailed here is one TCR beta chain. The antigen is unknown. The data derive from a study of OX40 agonist ivuxolimab in advanced cancers. Study in general: Eligibility admitted prior anti-PD-1, anti-PD-L1 or anti-CTLA-4 therapy; around 41% had some.

V shed 5 bases, J shed 8 bases, and the junction held 24 bases outside the gene matches. CDR3 length: 19 amino acids. CDR1 SGDLS and CDR2 YYNGEE come from the germline V gene. Study results and limitations: The study observed clonal expansion of CD4+ and CD8+ blood T cells by week 6 at 0.1 to 3.0 mg/kg. Expanded peripheral T cells had an undetermined antigen specificity.

Assay used: immunoSEQ multiplex PCR; TCRdb lists only in-frame clones, some missing. This table holds about 69,000 clones, around 91% found once. This chain connects TRBV9 to TRBJ2-7; TRBD1 matches at 11 bases. Material: CD4+ or CD8+ T cells sorted from blood, obtained in a trial of the OX40 agonist ivuxolimab. This receptor was taken from an adult with an advanced solid tumor such as melanoma, head and neck, liver or kidney cancer. The CDR3 nucleotides are TGTGCCAGCAGATGCCCGGGACAGGGGGTTCTAGCGGGTGGAACCCAGCAGTACTTC. It yields the protein CASRCPGQGVLAGGTQQYF.